This entry lists 29 T cell receptor beta chains sequenced from one sample in a study of blood T cell repertoires in COVID-19. TCRdb's table, derived via immunoSEQ multiplex PCR, lists solely in-frame clones and lacks some. This table has about 270,000 clones, approximately 92% appearing once. The material sequenced was PBMCs or T cells enriched from blood (not recorded which). The source is a young woman who had recovered from COVID-19.

This chain links TRBV7-9 with TRBJ1-5; D is possibly TRBD1 (5 bases). CDR1 and CDR2 from the germline V gene are SEHNR and FQNEAQ (reference sequence). Deletions cut 1 base from V and 6 bases from J, with 10 bases between. There are 14 residues in the CDR3. The CDR3 sequence: CASSLGVQGQPQHF. The CDR3 DNA follows: TGTGCCAGCAGCTTAGGGGTGCAGGGTCAGCCCCAGCATTTT.

The chain couples TRBV3-1 (or the pseudogene TRBV3-2) to TRBJ2-2; a possible D gene is TRBD2 (5 bases). Deletions cut 8 bases from V and 6 bases from J, with 16 bases between. Germline CDR1 is LGHDT and CDR2 is YNNKEL (reference sequence). The CDR3 covers 14 residues. The CDR3 region has the DNA TGTGCCAGCGAATTAAACTCGGGATCCGGGGAGCTGTTTTTT. It specifies CASELNSGSGELFF.

DNA for the CDR3: TGTGCCAGCAGCCCCCGGGACAGCTCCTACGAGCAGTACTTC. Translation: CASSPRDSSYEQYF. The chain employs TRBV5-4 and TRBJ2-7; 7 bases agree with TRBD1. V gave up 4 bases and J gave up 0 bases; unmatched junction bases: 4. This CDR3 comprises 14 residues. Germline V lookup: CDR1 SGHNT, CDR2 YYREEE (reference sequence).

V gene TRBV7-9 combines with J gene TRBJ2-5; D unresolved. V was shortened by 1 base and J by 4 bases, with 4 bases between the two germline ends. The CDR3 has 12 residues. From germline, CDR1 is SEHNR and CDR2 FQNEAQ (reference sequence). This CDR3 reads CASSLVIETQYF. CDR3 nucleotides: TGTGCCAGCAGCTTAGTAATAGAGACCCAGTACTTC.

This rearrangement joins TRBV5-1 to TRBJ1-1, with no clear D. The CDR3 spans 13 residues. Germline CDR1 is SGHRS and CDR2 is YFSETQ. V was cut by 2 bases and J by 1 base, with 6 bases left in between. The CDR3 DNA is TGCGCCAGCAGCTTACAGCCGAACACTGAAGCTTTCTTT. Protein sequence: CASSLQPNTEAFF.

The chain uses TRBV20-1 and TRBJ1-2, with a possible D match to TRBD1 (5 bases). The CDR3 is 15 amino acids. V was trimmed by 3 bases and J by 2 bases, leaving 16 bases between them. Germline V lookup: CDR1 DFQATT, CDR2 SNEGSKA (reference sequence). Here the CDR3 DNA reads TGCAGTGCTAGTAATCCCGGACACACCAACTATGGCTACACCTTC. It yields the protein CSASNPGHTNYGYTF.

The chain links TRBV28 to TRBJ1-2; the D is unclear. The CDR3 extends over 15 amino acids. The V and J ends lost 7 bases and 6 bases respectively, with 21 bases between them. Germline assignment: CDR1 MDHEN and CDR2 SYDVKM. This chain's CDR3 is CASTSERVLLDGYTF. CDR3 nucleotide sequence: TGTGCCAGCACTTCCGAGAGGGTGCTCTTGGATGGCTACACCTTC.

The chain is built from TRBV19 and TRBJ1-5; 7 nucleotides agree with TRBD1. J lost 0 bases, V lost 4 bases, and 9 bases had no gene match. Germline V gene sequence: CDR1 LNHDA, CDR2 SQIVND (reference sequence). The CDR3 is 17 amino acids. CDR3 residues: CASSNGQARFSNQPQHF. CDR3 sequence (DNA): TGTGCCAGTAGTAACGGACAGGCCCGCTTTAGCAATCAGCCCCAGCATTTT. Together with reference TRBV19 and TRBJ1-5, the CDR3 gives the full variable domain: DGGITQSPKYLFRKEGQNVTLSCEQNLNHDAMYWYRQDPGQGLRLIYYSQIVNDFQKGDIAEGYSVSREKKESFPLTVTSAQKNPTAFYLCASSNGQARFSNQPQHFGDGTRLSIL.

The rearrangement joins TRBV27 to TRBJ2-7, with a possible D match to TRBD1 (5 bases). The CDR3 spans 14 residues. The germline V gene encodes CDR1 MNHEY and CDR2 SMNVEV (reference sequence). Trimming removed 0 bases from V and 0 bases from J, with 6 bases in between. This chain's CDR3 is CASSLSTGSYEQYF. DNA for the CDR3: TGTGCCAGCAGTTTATCTACAGGCTCCTACGAGCAGTACTTC.

The gene calls are TRBV19 and TRBJ1-1, with 7 bases identical to TRBD1. The CDR3 is 15 amino acids. The germline V gene encodes CDR1 LNHDA and CDR2 SQIVND (reference sequence). The trim removed 6 bases at V and 0 bases at J, leaving 7 bases unmatched. The CDR3 spells CASRGQRGMNTEAFF. CDR3 in DNA: TGTGCCAGTAGGGGACAGAGAGGCATGAACACTGAAGCTTTCTTT.

The chain is built from TRBV5-4 and TRBJ2-4, with D possibly TRBD2 on 5 matching bases. Germline-derived CDR1 and CDR2 are SGHNT and YYREEE (reference sequence). The CDR3 is 14 amino acids. The ends were cut back, 1 base at V and 8 bases at J, with 13 bases in the middle. CDR3 coding DNA: TGTGCCAGCAGCTTGCGCGGTTTCGGGGACATTCAGTACTTC. Encoded protein: CASSLRGFGDIQYF.

This chain uses TRBV11-2 with TRBJ1-1, with 7 bases that match TRBD1. The CDR3 covers 13 residues. Germline V lookup: CDR1 SGHAT, CDR2 FQNNGV. V shed 2 bases and J 5 bases; nucleotides not matched to a gene: 2. CDR3 DNA: TGTGCCAGCAGCTTACACAGGGGTACTGAAGCTTTCTTT. Its translation is CASSLHRGTEAFF.

The chain uses TRBV6-5 and TRBJ2-3; D not resolved. V was clipped by 6 bases and J by 8 bases, with 18 bases between them. Germline V gives CDR1 MNHEY, CDR2 SVGAGI. There are 14 residues in the CDR3. The DNA of the CDR3 is TGTGCCAGCAGGTTGGGCCCCGTGGGTATTACGCAGTATTTT. This codes for CASRLGPVGITQYF.

The gene calls are TRBV5-4 and TRBJ1-1, with a possible D match to TRBD1 (5 bases). This CDR3 comprises 13 residues. Germline values: CDR1 SGHNT, CDR2 YYREEE (reference sequence). V was cut by 4 bases and J by 10 bases, with 17 bases left in between. The CDR3 is CASSLGGGLGAFF. In DNA form, the CDR3 reads TGTGCCAGCAGCCTGGGGGGGGGATTGGGAGCTTTCTTT.

The genes are TRBV6-2 or TRBV6-3 and TRBJ2-1, with 7 bases aligning to TRBD2. CDR1 is MNHEY and CDR2 is SVGEGT in the germline V gene. The V gene end was trimmed by 3 bases and the J gene end by 3 bases; junction bases not matched to a gene: 5. This CDR3 is 15 amino acids long. The CDR3 bases are TGTGCCAGCAGTTATTGGTCGGGGGGCTACAATGAGCAGTTCTTC. Translating gives CASSYWSGGYNEQFF.

The rearrangement joins TRBV7-2 to TRBJ2-7; the match to TRBD1 covers 8 bases. Germline CDR1 is SGHTA and CDR2 is FQGNSA. The CDR3 contains 15 residues. V shed 5 bases, J shed 4 bases, and the junction held 10 bases outside the gene matches. The CDR3 DNA reads as TGTGCCAGCAGCGTTAACGGACAGGGCTGGTACGAGCAGTACTTC. Translated: CASSVNGQGWYEQYF.

CDR3 nucleotides: TGCGCCAGCAGCTCCCAGACGGGGATTCAGTACTTC. Its protein product is CASSSQTGIQYF. The chain carries TRBV5-1 and TRBJ2-4, with TRBD2 as a possible D gene (5 bases). CDR1 is SGHRS and CDR2 is YFSETQ in the germline V gene. With 3 bases removed from V and 10 bases from J, the gap between germline ends came to 11 bases. The CDR3 has 12 amino acids.

This chain uses TRBV10-3 with TRBJ1-6; D perhaps matches TRBD1 (5 bases). The germline V and J ends were trimmed by 4 bases and 8 bases, with 12 bases remaining between them. The germline CDR1 and CDR2 sequences are ENHRY and SYGVKD. There are 14 residues in the CDR3. CDR3 in amino acids: CAISGRGGDSPLHF. For the CDR3, the DNA is TGTGCCATCAGTGGGCGTGGAGGGGATTCACCCCTCCACTTT.

J is TRBJ2-2 and V is TRBV18, with D maybe TRBD2 (6 bases). The V end was cut by 5 bases, the J end by 0 bases, with 10 bases between. CDR3 length equals 15 residues. The germline V gene has CDR1 KGHSH and CDR2 LQKENI. The CDR3 loop reads CASSFGGANTGELFF. In DNA form, the CDR3 reads TGTGCCAGCTCATTTGGCGGGGCGAACACCGGGGAGCTGTTTTTT.

The V and J genes are TRBV2 and TRBJ1-4, with a tentative D call TRBD1 (5 bases). CDR3 length equals 16 residues. The ends were cut back, 6 bases at V and 5 bases at J, with 19 bases in the middle. Germline V gene data show CDR1 as SNHLY and CDR2 as FYNNEI. CDR3 in amino acids: CASRIPVAGINEKLFF. The CDR3 DNA is TGTGCCAGCAGGATCCCGGTTGCAGGGATAAATGAAAAACTGTTTTTT.

The chain couples TRBV10-2 to TRBJ2-3, with a tentative D call TRBD2 (5 bases). Trimming shortened V by 5 bases and J by 2 bases, and 8 bases separated the two germline ends. The CDR3 has 13 residues. The germline V gene has CDR1 WSHSY and CDR2 SAAADI. The CDR3 here is CASSSGYTDTQYF. The CDR3 DNA reads as TGCGCCAGCAGTAGCGGTTACACAGATACGCAGTATTTT.

The CDR3 reads CASSYFQNRNHEKLFF. The CDR3 DNA reads TGTGCCAGCAGTTACTTCCAAAACAGGAATCACGAAAAACTGTTTTTT. The chain combines TRBV6-6 with TRBJ1-4; TRBD1 might be the D (5 bases). Trimming took 1 base from V and 8 from J, leaving 17 bases between them. Germline loops: CDR1 MNHNY, CDR2 SVGAGI (reference sequence). The CDR3 is 16 residues long.

This chain joins TRBV5-6 and TRBJ2-7, with a weak D call TRBD1 (5 bases). Germline V gene lookup returns CDR1 SGHDT and CDR2 YYEEEE. V lost 4 bases and J 0 bases, leaving 5 bases between the germline ends. The CDR3 extends over 12 amino acids. CDR3: CASSGASYEQYF. CDR3 DNA sequence: TGTGCCAGCAGCGGGGCCTCCTACGAGCAGTACTTC.

In the case of this clone: One end of the junction varies from germline; a read error may be responsible. The genes are TRBV7-9 and TRBJ2-1, with 10 bases aligning to TRBD1. Germline V lookup: CDR1 SEHNR, CDR2 FQNEAQ (reference sequence). The CDR3 totals 11 residues. The CDR3 DNA follows: TGTGCCAGCAGAGACCGGGACAGGGGAATCTTC. It is translated as CASRDRDRGIF.

This clone appeared a single time. The chain carries TRBV5-1 and TRBJ2-2, with unresolved D. The germline V gene encodes CDR1 SGHRS and CDR2 YFSETQ. CDR3 length: 17 residues. Trimming took off 4 bases at V and 1 base at J, with 17 bases between the two ends. Here the CDR3 DNA reads TGCGCCAGCAGCACTGAGGTCCCAAGTCGGAACACCGGGGAGCTGTTTTTT. It translates to CASSTEVPSRNTGELFF.

The J gene is TRBJ1-4, the V gene TRBV6-5; D may be TRBD1 (5 bases). Between the trimmed V and J ends, which lost 2 bases and 8 bases, there was a span of 15 bases. CDR1 and CDR2 from the germline V gene are MNHEY and SVGAGI. This CDR3 spans 15 amino acids. CDR3 in DNA: TGTGCCAGCAGTTACGGGGGGGAGTTTGGGGAAAAACTGTTTTTT. This gives the protein CASSYGGEFGEKLFF.

This clone showed up just a few times. The V call is TRBV24-1, the J call TRBJ1-5; the D is unclear. The CDR3 has 15 amino acids. CDR1 KGHDR and CDR2 SFDVKD come from the germline V gene. Trimming took 5 bases from V and 4 from J, leaving 14 bases between them. CDR3 coding DNA: TGTGCCACCAGTGCCGCGAGCCTGCTAAATCAGCCCCAGCATTTT. Translation gives CATSAASLLNQPQHF.

This chain joins TRBV6-5 and TRBJ1-4, with a weak D call TRBD1 (6 bases). Trimming took 2 bases from V and 8 from J, leaving 18 bases between them. Germline CDR1 is MNHEY and CDR2 is SVGAGI. The CDR3 sequence is 16 residues long. CDR3 residues: CASSYTVTGSREKLFF. Here the CDR3 DNA reads TGTGCCAGCAGTTACACCGTCACAGGGTCGAGAGAAAAACTGTTTTTT.

This rearrangement joins TRBV4-1 to TRBJ1-2; 7 bases match TRBD1. J gave up 2 bases and V 1 base, and 7 bases lay outside the gene matches. From germline, CDR1 is MGHRA and CDR2 YSYEKL. The CDR3 sequence is 16 residues long. CDR3 protein: CASSQAKGASNYGYTF. CDR3 DNA: TGCGCCAGCAGCCAAGCGAAGGGGGCATCGAACTATGGCTACACCTTC.